A single sample is the source of the 31 T cell receptor beta chains below, sequenced in a study of PD-1 blockade in classical Hodgkin lymphoma. Patients all relapsed after autologous stem cell transplantation, and there was variation in brentuximab vedotin exposure. Sequencing used immunoSEQ multiplex PCR; TCRdb keeps in-frame clones, though not all of them. The sample lists 25,000 to 35,000 clones; 60% to 75% were seen once. Sample: peripheral blood mononuclear cells (PBMCs), taken before the second cycle of nivolumab. The receptors were gathered from a human donor with classical Hodgkin lymphoma.

The DNA for the CDR3 is TGCGCCAGCAGCTCGGGACAGGGTAGCACAGATACGCAGTATTTT. Residues: CASSSGQGSTDTQYF. The gene calls are TRBV4-3 and TRBJ2-3, with 9 bases fitting TRBD1. Germline V gene lookup returns CDR1 LGHNA and CDR2 YSLEER. V was clipped by 5 bases and J by 0 bases; unmatched bases: 3. The CDR3 has 15 amino acids.

The chain has TRBV19 and TRBJ1-3; D might be TRBD1 (6 bases). Germline CDR1 and CDR2: LNHDA and SQIVND (reference sequence). V lost 8 bases and J 0 bases, leaving 14 bases between the germline ends. The CDR3 length is 15 residues. Here the CDR3 reads CASFLRGHSGNTIYF. The DNA for the CDR3 is TGTGCCAGTTTCCTCAGGGGTCACTCTGGAAACACCATATATTTT.

The chain is built from TRBV21-1 and TRBJ1-5; no check of the table's D call, TRBD1, against the DNA was made. TRBV21-1 is shown as a pseudogene. The CDR3 has 18 amino acids. The CDR3, as DNA: TGTGCCAGCAGCACGGCGAACAGGGTACGGGTGATTAATCAGCCCCAGCATTTT. The encoded protein is CASSTANRVRVINQPQHF.

This clone was observed a single time. This chain joins TRBV7-6 and TRBJ2-6; possibly TRBD2 for D (5 bases). CDR3 length: 17 amino acids. Trimming pared 5 bases from V and 0 bases from J, leaving 14 bases between. Per the germline V gene, CDR1 is SGHVS and CDR2 is FNYEAQ. CDR3 region: CASSVVGSFSGANVLTF. The CDR3 nucleotides are TGTGCCAGCAGCGTTGTTGGGAGCTTCTCTGGGGCCAACGTCCTGACTTTC.

The chain is built from TRBV7-2 and TRBJ2-1, with D possibly being TRBD1 (6 bases). V was trimmed by 2 bases and J by 5 bases, leaving 10 bases between them. Germline-derived CDR1 and CDR2 are SGHTA and FQGNSA. The CDR3 is made up of 14 amino acids. CDR3 coding DNA: TGTGCCAGCAGCTTATATAGGGGGAACAATGAGCAGTTCTTC. This translates into CASSLYRGNNEQFF.

V and J are TRBV7-9 and TRBJ2-7; a possible D gene is TRBD2 (6 bases). The CDR3 covers 12 residues. Trimming stripped 5 bases from V and 3 bases from J, with 8 bases between. CDR1 is SEHNR and CDR2 is FQNEAQ in the germline V gene (reference sequence). The CDR3 loop reads CASSAGIYEQYF. The CDR3 bases are TGTGCCAGCAGCGCGGGGATCTACGAGCAGTACTTC.

This chain links TRBV7-2 with TRBJ2-3, with 8 positions matching TRBD2. CDR1 is SGHTA and CDR2 is FQGNSA in the germline V gene. J lost 6 bases, V lost 1 base, and 6 bases had no gene match. The CDR3 consists of 15 residues. This chain's CDR3 is CASSLGGTRGDTQYF. Here the CDR3 DNA reads TGTGCCAGCAGCTTAGGGGGGACTAGAGGGGATACGCAGTATTTT.

The chain recombines TRBV6-5 with TRBJ2-1, with D unresolved. V lost 2 bases and J lost 6, with 5 bases in between. Per germline, CDR1 MNHEY and CDR2 SVGAGI. This CDR3 comprises 12 residues. CDR3 coding DNA: TGTGCCAGCAGTTACCGGCCCAATGAGCAGTTCTTC. It yields the protein CASSYRPNEQFF.

V and J are TRBV9 and TRBJ1-5; 8 bases agree with TRBD1. Germline loops: CDR1 SGDLS, CDR2 YYNGEE. The CDR3 consists of 14 residues. V was clipped by 4 bases and J by 7 bases; unmatched bases: 7. DNA of the CDR3: TGTGCCAGCAGCCCGTACAGGGGGGGACAGCCCCAGCATTTT. Its translation is CASSPYRGGQPQHF.

CDR3: CAWSGLGGPVSDEQYF. Here the CDR3 DNA reads TGTGCCTGGAGTGGACTCGGGGGTCCAGTTTCCGACGAGCAGTACTTC. The chain carries TRBV30 and TRBJ2-7; possible D gene TRBD2, 6 bases. V was cut by 1 base and J by 5 bases, with 21 bases left in between. The germline CDR1 and CDR2 sequences are GTSNPN and SVGIG (reference sequence). The CDR3 totals 16 residues.

This clone was counted only a few times. The CDR3 DNA is TGTGCCAGCAGCTTGGCAGGACTTGAAGCTTTCTTT. This translates into CASSLAGLEAFF. This sequence joins TRBV7-2 and TRBJ1-1; D remains unclear. CDR3 length: 12 residues. Per the germline V gene, CDR1 is SGHTA and CDR2 is FQGNSA. Trimming shortened V by 3 bases and J by 7 bases, and 9 bases separated the two germline ends.

J is TRBJ1-2 and V is TRBV5-1; D gene ambiguous. The CDR3 loop spans 14 amino acids. CDR1 is SGHRS, CDR2 YFSETQ, per germline. Trimming left V 1 base short and J 5 bases short, with 12 bases between. The CDR3 reads CASSLSFLDYGYTF. CDR3 coding DNA: TGCGCCAGCAGCTTGTCTTTTTTGGATTATGGCTACACCTTC.

The chain links TRBV7-9 to TRBJ1-1, with D maybe TRBD1 (5 bases). The CDR3 has 14 amino acids. V was pared by 0 bases and J by 2 bases, with 7 bases between. Germline V gene data show CDR1 as SEHNR and CDR2 as FQNEAQ (reference sequence). The CDR3 loop is CASSLAGENTEAFF. The CDR3 nucleotides read TGTGCCAGCAGCTTAGCGGGGGAAAACACTGAAGCTTTCTTT.

This clone was counted between two and nine times. Just one base apart from a much larger clone, this may be a read error. The sample carries other DNA sequences with the same CDR3. V gene TRBV29-1 combines with J gene TRBJ1-1, with D unresolved. Germline lookup yields CDR1 SQVTM and CDR2 ANQGSEA. The CDR3 totals 10 residues. V was trimmed by 6 bases and J by 1 base, leaving 3 bases between them. CDR3 in amino acids: CSVANTEAFF. CDR3 nucleotides: TGCAGCGTGGCGAACACTGAAGCTTTCTTT. Variable domain in full (rest from reference TRBV29-1 and TRBJ1-1): SAVISQKPSRDICQRGTSLTIQCQVDSQVTMMFWYRQQPGQSLTLIATANQGSEATYESGFVIDKFPISRPNLTFSTLTVSNMSPEDSSIYLCSVANTEAFFGQGTRLTVV.

This chain joins TRBV7-6 and TRBJ1-4; tentatively, D is TRBD1 (6 bases). Trimming removed 5 bases from V and 8 bases from J, with 15 bases in between. Germline V lookup: CDR1 SGHVS, CDR2 FNYEAQ. The length of the CDR3 is 14 residues. The CDR3 reads CASSLGQGYEKLFF. In DNA form, the CDR3 reads TGTGCCAGCAGCCTGGGGCAGGGGTACGAAAAACTGTTTTTT.

This clone has a single count. The rearrangement links TRBV11-2 to TRBJ1-1; D not certain. Per the germline V gene, CDR1 is SGHAT and CDR2 is FQNNGV. This CDR3 has 13 residues. V lost 1 base, J lost 7 bases, and 10 bases lay in between. The CDR3 DNA is TGTGCCAGCAGCTTAGCTGGTCAGATTGAAGCTTTCTTT. Translated: CASSLAGQIEAFF.

The chain couples TRBV28 to TRBJ2-7; no definite D call. Germline V gene lookup returns CDR1 MDHEN and CDR2 SYDVKM. The CDR3 has 10 residues. Trimming removed 5 bases from V and 7 bases from J, with 6 bases in between. The CDR3 DNA reads as TGTGCCAGCAGTCGAAGGGAGCAGTACTTC. Encoded protein: CASSRREQYF.

V and J are TRBV14 and TRBJ2-1; D gene ambiguous. Between the trimmed V and J ends, which lost 4 bases and 6 bases, there was a span of 4 bases. The CDR3 contains 11 residues. The V gene's germline CDR1 is SGHDN and CDR2 FVKESK. CDR3 in DNA: TGTGCCAGCAGCCGTGTCAATGAGCAGTTCTTC. Amino acid sequence: CASSRVNEQFF.

The genes are TRBV5-1 and TRBJ2-7; 9 nucleotides agree with TRBD2. V shed 4 bases and J 6 bases; nucleotides not matched to a gene: 5. The CDR3 length is 13 residues. The germline V gene encodes CDR1 SGHRS and CDR2 YFSETQ. CDR3 region: CASSPNSGSEQYF. Written as DNA, the CDR3 is TGCGCCAGCAGCCCAAATAGCGGGAGCGAGCAGTACTTC.

This clone occurred once. The chain has TRBV9 and TRBJ2-2; 7 nucleotides line up with TRBD1. The CDR3 length is 15 residues. The V gene's germline CDR1 is SGDLS and CDR2 YYNGEE. Trimming cost V 4 bases and J 5 bases; bases outside gene matches: 8. Here the CDR3 reads CASSLSGGRTGELFF. CDR3 DNA: TGTGCCAGCAGCCTTTCAGGGGGACGGACCGGGGAGCTGTTTTTT.

V gene TRBV27 combines with J gene TRBJ2-5, with TRBD2 matching 7 bases. Trimming at V came to 5 bases and at J to 3 bases, leaving 3 bases not matched to a gene. Germline lookup yields CDR1 MNHEY and CDR2 SMNVEV (reference sequence). CDR3 length equals 13 residues. The CDR3 DNA sequence: TGTGCCAGCAGTCTGCGGGAGAAAGAGACCCAGTACTTC. Residues: CASSLREKETQYF.

This chain joins TRBV5-6 and TRBJ1-1; possible D gene TRBD1, 5 bases. With 0 bases removed from V and 2 bases from J, the gap between germline ends came to 11 bases. The CDR3 runs to 15 residues. Germline CDR1 and CDR2: SGHDT and YYEEEE. CDR3 amino acids: CASSLAGRVNTEAFF. Written as DNA, the CDR3 is TGTGCCAGCAGCTTGGCGGGACGCGTAAACACTGAAGCTTTCTTT.

V is TRBV4-1 and J is TRBJ1-2; D unresolved. V lost 0 bases and J lost 9, with 17 bases in between. CDR1 is MGHRA, CDR2 YSYEKL, per germline. The CDR3 has 15 amino acids. The CDR3 DNA sequence: TGCGCCAGCAGCCAAGAGGTTCCCGGCCAACGACGCTACACCTTC. Translation: CASSQEVPGQRRYTF.

This clone was counted once. Here the CDR3 reads CASSLNGAETGELFF. The CDR3, as DNA: TGTGCCAGCAGCTTAAATGGGGCCGAAACCGGGGAGCTGTTTTTT. This chain connects TRBV7-3 to TRBJ2-2; tentative D call: TRBD1 (5 bases). CDR3 length: 15 amino acids. V was shortened by 1 base and J by 5 bases, with 11 bases between the two germline ends. Germline CDR1 is SGHTA and CDR2 is FQGTGA.

The chain has TRBV30 and TRBJ2-1; D is ambiguous. The CDR3 is 16 amino acids. Germline-derived CDR1 and CDR2 are GTSNPN and SVGIG (reference sequence). Trimming took 4 bases from V and 8 from J, leaving 24 bases between them. CDR3 coding DNA: TGTGCCTGGACCGGGCCTCAACCCTCAACGAAGTATGAGCAGTTCTTC. It specifies CAWTGPQPSTKYEQFF.

V gene TRBV7-9 combines with J gene TRBJ2-7; 7 nucleotides align to TRBD1. The CDR3 is 15 amino acids. The germline V gene encodes CDR1 SEHNR and CDR2 FQNEAQ (reference sequence). V trimming: 5 bases; J trimming: 2 bases; junction bases outside the gene matches: 9. The CDR3, as DNA: TGTGCCAGCAGCGCCGGACAGGTTCTGGCCTACGAGCAGTACTTC. It translates to CASSAGQVLAYEQYF.

This clone was observed at least ten times. V usage is TRBV18 and J usage is TRBJ2-1; D is unresolved. With 1 base removed from V and 5 bases from J, the gap between germline ends came to 18 bases. Germline CDR1 reads KGHSH; CDR2 reads LQKENI. This CDR3 contains 17 residues. CDR3 in amino acids: CASSPRNLGPLNNEQFF. CDR3 in DNA: TGTGCCAGCTCACCACGGAACCTCGGACCATTAAACAATGAGCAGTTCTTC. Variable domain in full (rest from reference TRBV18 and TRBJ2-1): NAGVMQNPRHLVRRRGQEARLRCSPMKGHSHVYWYRQLPEEGLKFMVYLQKENIIDESGMPKERFSAEFPKEGPSILRIQQVVRGDSAAYFCASSPRNLGPLNNEQFFGPGTRLTVL.

The CDR3 loop reads CASRTRETQYF. DNA for the CDR3: TGTGCCAGCAGGACCCGAGAGACCCAGTACTTC. The chain carries TRBV6-5 and TRBJ2-5; D uncertain. Trimming cost V 6 bases and J 4 bases, with 6 bases left between them. Germline CDR1 reads MNHEY; CDR2 reads SVGAGI. There are 11 residues in the CDR3.

This chain joins TRBV6-1 and TRBJ1-6; maybe TRBD1 (5 bases). The CDR3 runs to 12 residues. Germline CDR1 and CDR2: MNHNS and SASEGT. Trimming shortened V by 3 bases and J by 9 bases, and 6 bases separated the two germline ends. CDR3 in DNA: TGTGCCAGCAGTGAGGGGCGTTCACCCCTCCACTTT. It is translated as CASSEGRSPLHF.

The V and J genes are TRBV2 and TRBJ2-3; 7 bases align to TRBD2. Germline V gene data show CDR1 as SNHLY and CDR2 as FYNNEI. The CDR3 extends over 15 amino acids. Losses at the gene ends were 4 bases for V and 4 bases for J; bases not matched to a gene: 8. The CDR3 here is CASSVGVGGADTQYF. CDR3 nucleotides: TGTGCCAGCAGTGTAGGAGTGGGAGGGGCAGATACGCAGTATTTT.

The rearrangement links TRBV4-3 to TRBJ1-1, with D hard to call. This CDR3 is built from 15 residues. V was clipped by 4 bases and J by 5 bases, with 17 bases between them. Germline CDR1 and CDR2: LGHNA and YSLEER. The CDR3 sequence: CASSRTLAMGTEAFF. The CDR3 coding sequence is TGCGCCAGCAGCCGAACTCTAGCCATGGGGACTGAAGCTTTCTTT.